Detailed here is one T cell receptor (beta chain). The target antigen is unknown. The entry originates in a study of CD8 T cells in ankylosing spondylitis. Study results and limitations: It was reported that disease-linked clones were significantly enriched in matched ankylosing spondylitis synovial fluid. One TCR beta motif, made up of 7 or 8 highly homologous variants, appeared characteristic of ankylosing spondylitis blood.

In germline, CDR1 is SGHAT, CDR2 FQNNGV. The CDR3 consists of 14 residues. J was trimmed by 3 bases and V by 7 bases; bases with no gene match: 3. Quantitative 5'-RACE with molecular barcodes produced the TCR beta libraries. TCRdb redid the calling of the 5' RACE reads with MiXCR, one entry per CDR3 protein. The table includes approximately 400,000 distinct CDR3 sequences, 25% to 30% detected once. The source of this sequence is a male donor with ankylosing spondylitis. The sample was blood, either unsorted or a sorted T cell fraction (not recorded which). The J gene is TRBJ2-1, the V gene TRBV11-2, with TRBD2 matching over 10 bases. The DNA for the CDR3 is TGTGCCAGCACCACTAGCGGGGTCTACAATGAGCAGTTCTTC. It yields the protein CASTTSGVYNEQFF.